Shown below are 8 T cell receptor beta chains from a single sample sequenced in a study of shared clonotypes between healthy human individuals. Naive CD8 populations comprised CD45RO-negative cells positively selected for CCR7, excluding terminally differentiated effector memory CD45RA+ cells. Sequenced by immunoSEQ multiplex PCR; TCRdb stores in-frame clones only, minus some. The sample lists 550,000 to 750,000 clones; about 95% were seen once. The sequenced sample was naive CD8+ T cells sorted from blood. These TCRs come from a young woman in good health.

V usage is TRBV28 and J usage is TRBJ2-7, with TRBD2 matching 8 bases. The CDR3 extends over 15 amino acids. The germline CDR1 and CDR2 sequences are MDHEN and SYDVKM. Germline trimming cut 6 bases from V and 0 bases from J; bases unmatched to any gene: 7. The chain's CDR3 is CASRGSGTLSYEQYF. The CDR3, as DNA: TGTGCCAGCAGGGGTAGCGGGACCCTCTCCTACGAGCAGTACTTC.

This sequence joins TRBV7-6 and TRBJ2-5, with 7 bases that match TRBD2. The DNA end favors TRBJ2-7, so the J call may be wrong. Germline CDR1 SGHVS, CDR2 FNYEAQ. This CDR3 has 15 residues. CDR3 amino acids: CASSPLGGSSYEQYF. CDR3 DNA sequence: TGTGCCAGCAGCCCTCTCGGCGGGAGCTCCTACGAGCAGTACTTC.

As DNA, the CDR3 is TGTGCCAGCAGTCCCCCCCCGACAGCATCCTACGAGCAGTACTTC. The encoded protein is CASSPPPTASYEQYF. J is TRBJ2-7 and V is TRBV2, with D maybe TRBD1 (5 bases). CDR1 and CDR2 (germline): SNHLY, FYNNEI. The CDR3 is 15 residues long. Trimming removed 5 bases from V and 1 base from J, with 15 bases in between.

J is TRBJ2-7 and V is TRBV6-5; 11 nucleotides line up with TRBD2. J gave up 3 bases and V 4 bases, and 5 bases lay outside the gene matches. This CDR3 contains 15 residues. Germline V gives CDR1 MNHEY, CDR2 SVGAGI. The CDR3 is CASSSPLAGGYEQYF. In nucleotides, the CDR3 is TGTGCCAGCAGTTCTCCTCTAGCGGGAGGCTACGAGCAGTACTTC.

This chain links TRBV30 with TRBJ1-2, with D perhaps TRBD1 (6 bases). The CDR3 runs 17 residues. The V end lost 3 bases, the J end lost 5 bases, and 25 bases lay between the germline ends. CDR1 is GTSNPN and CDR2 is SVGIG in the germline V gene (reference sequence). CDR3 residues: CAWRRPLAIARGYGYTF. The CDR3 nucleotides are TGTGCCTGGAGGAGACCCCTTGCTATTGCCAGGGGTTATGGCTACACCTTC.

This clone came up a few times. The gene calls are TRBV11-2 and TRBJ2-2, with a weak D call TRBD1 (6 bases). The V gene's germline CDR1 is SGHAT and CDR2 FQNNGV. CDR3 length: 12 amino acids. V was shortened by 4 bases and J by 8 bases, with 8 bases between the two germline ends. CDR3 in DNA: TGTGCCAGCAGCTACAGGGCTGGGGAGCTGTTTTTT. It codes for CASSYRAGELFF.

On this clone itself: This specimen includes other DNA sequences encoding the same CDR3. V usage is TRBV5-4 and J usage is TRBJ2-3; 12 bases are shared with TRBD2. Germline-derived CDR1 and CDR2 are SGHNT and YYREEE (reference sequence). The CDR3 contains 14 residues. V gave up 4 bases and J gave up 3 bases; unmatched junction bases: 0. The CDR3 sequence: CASSGLAGTDTQYF. As DNA, the CDR3 is TGTGCCAGCAGCGGACTAGCGGGGACAGATACGCAGTATTTT.

The chain links TRBV18 to TRBJ2-7; TRBD2 matches 11 bases. Germline loops: CDR1 KGHSH, CDR2 LQKENI. V shed 3 bases, J shed 0 bases, and the junction held 10 bases outside the gene matches. The CDR3 loop spans 18 amino acids. Here the CDR3 DNA reads TGTGCCAGCTCACCGCGAAACTTGACTAGCGGGATCTCCTACGAGCAGTACTTC. This gives the protein CASSPRNLTSGISYEQYF.